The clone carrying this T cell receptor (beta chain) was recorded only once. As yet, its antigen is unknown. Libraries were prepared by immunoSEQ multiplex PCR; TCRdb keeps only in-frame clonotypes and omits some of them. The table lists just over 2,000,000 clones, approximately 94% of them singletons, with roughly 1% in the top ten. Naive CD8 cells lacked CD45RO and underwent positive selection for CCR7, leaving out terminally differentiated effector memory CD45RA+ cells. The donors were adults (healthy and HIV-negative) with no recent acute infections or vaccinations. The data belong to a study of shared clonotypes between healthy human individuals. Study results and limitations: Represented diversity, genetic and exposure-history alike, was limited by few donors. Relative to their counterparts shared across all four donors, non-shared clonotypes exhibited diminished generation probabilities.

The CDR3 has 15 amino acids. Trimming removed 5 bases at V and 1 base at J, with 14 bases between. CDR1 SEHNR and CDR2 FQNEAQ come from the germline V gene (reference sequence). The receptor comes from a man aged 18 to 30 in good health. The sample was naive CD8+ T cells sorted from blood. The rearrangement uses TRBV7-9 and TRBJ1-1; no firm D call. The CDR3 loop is CASSQRGVGNTEAFF. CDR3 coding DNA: TGTGCCAGCAGCCAACGTGGGGTGGGGAACACTGAAGCTTTCTTT.